This TCR beta chain was identified during a study of T cell repertoires in cytomegalovirus infection. Across the whole study: Recently identified HLA-C-restricted CMV epitopes were among the peptides used. Both a matching HLA type and CMV infection were indicated by public TCR beta signatures. Findings and limits, study-wide: Cumulative public TCR beta family frequency identified CMV carriers with the relevant HLA. The ex vivo response showed dominance by HLA-C-restricted CMV-specific TCR beta clonotypes.

There are a few counts of this clonotype. Antigen specificity is unknown. TCRdb re-called the reads through MiXCR, storing one row per CDR3 protein. The sample holds some 500,000 distinct CDR3 sequences, over 35% seen once. Germline V gene data show CDR1 as DFQATT and CDR2 as SNEGSKA (reference sequence). V was cut by 5 bases and J by 4 bases, with 14 bases left in between. The CDR3 is 14 amino acids. The clonotype was recovered from a human donor in good health (CMV status not recorded). Some clones in this sample may be carry-over from other donors' samples. This chain uses TRBV20-1 with TRBJ2-2; the D is unclear. Sequenced here: cultured PBMCs, sampled from culture after CMV antigen stimulation. DNA for the CDR3: TGCAGTGCTTCCCCTCTCGGTGGCACCGGGGAGCTGTTTTTT. As protein: CSASPLGGTGELFF.